The clone carrying this T cell receptor beta chain was found a few times. Trimming at V came to 0 bases and at J to 2 bases, leaving 5 bases not matched to a gene. The CDR3 extends over 16 amino acids. CDR1 is SGHDT, CDR2 YYEEEE, per germline. The data originate from a study of patients and donors after allogeneic stem cell transplantation. TCRdb ran MiXCR on the RT-PCR reads and lists one entry per CDR3 protein. Altogether about 160,000 distinct CDR3 sequences are present, 30% to 45% being singletons, with the ten largest covering 50%. The sequenced sample consisted of blood, either unsorted or a sorted T cell fraction (not recorded which). This TCR was recovered from a human donor who was either an allogeneic HSCT recipient or a stem cell or donor lymphocyte infusion donor (not recorded which). It is not recorded whose cells these are; they may come from a transplant donor. The chain combines TRBV5-6 with TRBJ2-3; 8 bases are shared with TRBD1. CDR3 sequence: CASSLDRGWATDTQYF. The CDR3 DNA sequence: TGTGCCAGCAGCTTGGACAGGGGGTGGGCCACAGATACGCAGTATTTT. Full variable domain (missing parts from reference TRBV5-6 and TRBJ2-3): DAGVTQSPTHLIKTRGQQVTLRCSPKSGHDTVSWYQQALGQGPQFIFQYYEEEERQRGNFPDRFSGHQFPNYSSELNVNALLLGDSALYLCASSLDRGWATDTQYFGPGTRLTVL.